This T cell receptor beta chain stems from a study of shared clonotypes between healthy human individuals. Study-level findings and limits: Generation probabilities of non-shared clonotypes were lower (relative to those shared by all four donors).

Genomic DNA belonging to each subset was distributed in equal measure over several immunoSEQ plates. Per the authors' pipeline: There were no quality scores in the junction-only immunoSEQ sequences, so filtering differed. TCRdb's table, derived via immunoSEQ multiplex PCR, lists solely in-frame clones and lacks some. V and J calls plus clone size are reproduced from that table; the DNA served to infer D and trimming. The sample has some 1.5 million clones, around 97% seen once. Looked up from germline, CDR1 is MNHEY and CDR2 is SMNVEV (reference sequence). CDR3 size: 16 residues. With 5 bases clipped from V and 0 bases from J, the junction kept 6 bases outside the gene matches. As regards this clone: Its antigen is as yet unknown.

The TCR comes from a man aged 25-45 years in good health. Sequenced: naive CD4+ T cells sorted from blood. The subset: CD45RA+ positively selected. V and J are TRBV27 and TRBJ1-3, with TRBD1 matching 8 bases. The CDR3 region has the DNA TGTGCCAGCAGTACCGGGACAGGCCCCTCTGGAAACACCATATATTTT. As protein: CASSTGTGPSGNTIYF.